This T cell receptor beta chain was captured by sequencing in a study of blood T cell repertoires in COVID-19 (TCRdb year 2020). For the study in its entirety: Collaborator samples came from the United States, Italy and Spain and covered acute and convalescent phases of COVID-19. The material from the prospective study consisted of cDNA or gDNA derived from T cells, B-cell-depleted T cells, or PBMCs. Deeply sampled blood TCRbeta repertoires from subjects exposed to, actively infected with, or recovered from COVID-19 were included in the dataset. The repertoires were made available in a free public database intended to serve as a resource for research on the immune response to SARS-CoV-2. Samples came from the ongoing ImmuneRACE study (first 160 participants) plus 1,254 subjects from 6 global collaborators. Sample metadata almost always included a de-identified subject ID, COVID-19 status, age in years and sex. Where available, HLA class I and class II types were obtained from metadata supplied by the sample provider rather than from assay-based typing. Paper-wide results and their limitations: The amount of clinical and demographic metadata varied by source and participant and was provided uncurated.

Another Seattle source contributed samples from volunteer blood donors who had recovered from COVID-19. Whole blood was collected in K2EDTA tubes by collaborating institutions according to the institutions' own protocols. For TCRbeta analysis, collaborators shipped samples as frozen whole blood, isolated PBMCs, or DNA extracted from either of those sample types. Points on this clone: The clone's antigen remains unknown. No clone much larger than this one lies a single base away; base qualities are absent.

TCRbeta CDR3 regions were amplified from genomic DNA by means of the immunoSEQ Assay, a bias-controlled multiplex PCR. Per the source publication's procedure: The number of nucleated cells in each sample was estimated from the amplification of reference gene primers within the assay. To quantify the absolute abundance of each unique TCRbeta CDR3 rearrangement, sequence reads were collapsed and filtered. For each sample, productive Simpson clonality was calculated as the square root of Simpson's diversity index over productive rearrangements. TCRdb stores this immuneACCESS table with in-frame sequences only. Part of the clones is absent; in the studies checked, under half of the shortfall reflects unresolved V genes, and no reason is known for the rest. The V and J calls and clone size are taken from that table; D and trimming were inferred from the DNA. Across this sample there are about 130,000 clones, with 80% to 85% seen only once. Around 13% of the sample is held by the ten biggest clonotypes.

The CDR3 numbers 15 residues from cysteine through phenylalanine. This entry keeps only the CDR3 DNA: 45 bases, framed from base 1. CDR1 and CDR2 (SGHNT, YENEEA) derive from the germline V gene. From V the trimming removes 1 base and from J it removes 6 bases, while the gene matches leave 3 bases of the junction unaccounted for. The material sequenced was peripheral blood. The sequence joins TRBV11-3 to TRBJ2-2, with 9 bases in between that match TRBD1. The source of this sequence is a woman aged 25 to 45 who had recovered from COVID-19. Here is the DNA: TGTGCCAGCAGCTTAGGGGACAGGGTGCCCGGGGAGCTGTTTTTT. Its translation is CASSLGDRVPGELFF.